The rows below give T cell receptor beta chains drawn from one sample of a study of OX40 agonist ivuxolimab in advanced cancers. Generated by immunoSEQ multiplex PCR, the TCRdb table keeps only in-frame clones and is missing some. This repertoire shows some 41,000 clones, roughly 90% found once; its top ten account for around 0.5%. The sample was CD4+ or CD8+ T cells sorted from blood, taken in a trial of the OX40 agonist ivuxolimab. The receptors were gathered from an adult with an advanced solid tumor such as melanoma, head and neck, liver or kidney cancer. The CDR3 runs from the conserved cysteine through the conserved F or W. The D gene is left open where the match is weak. Clone size, where shown, is once, few, many, or a class for clones that have expanded.

j_call | v_call | d_call | clone_size | cdr3_aa | cdr3_nt
TRBJ1-2 | TRBV9 | NA | once | CASSQGPPGGGYGYTF | TGTGCCAGCAGCCAAGGTCCGCCGGGAGGGGGCTATGGCTACACCTTC
TRBJ2-5 | TRBV4-1 | NA | NA | CASSRSSGLLKGRETQYF | TGCGCCAGCAGCCGAAGCTCGGGACTCCTTAAGGGGAGAGAGACCCAGTACTTC
TRBJ1-5 | TRBV7-9 | NA | NA | CASSSGRTGPNQPQHF | TGTGCCAGCAGCTCCGGGCGGACGGGACCTAATCAGCCCCAGCATTTT
TRBJ1-1 | TRBV5-4 | NA | NA | CASSLPDISTEAFF | TGTGCCAGCAGCTTGCCCGACATCTCCACTGAAGCTTTCTTT
TRBJ2-5 | TRBV7-2 | TRBD2 | NA | CASSRTGTSGGARETQYF | TGTGCCAGCAGCCGAACCGGGACTAGCGGGGGGGCCCGAGAGACCCAGTACTTC
TRBJ1-1 | TRBV18 | TRBD1 | NA | CASSRQGGAEAFF | TGTGCCAGTTCCCGACAGGGGGGTGCTGAAGCTTTCTTT
TRBJ2-3 | TRBV6-1 | TRBD2 | NA | CASSETWARGGRTDTQYF | TGTGCCAGCAGCGAAACCTGGGCGCGGGGGGGACGCACAGATACGCAGTATTTT
TRBJ1-5 | TRBV7-9 | NA | NA | CASSLGGGQPQHF | TGTGCCAGCAGCTTAGGCGGGGGCCAGCCCCAGCATTTT
TRBJ1-5 | TRBV6-7 | NA | NA | CASSYCPVYRVGRNQPQHF | TGTGCCAGCAGTTACTGTCCAGTATACAGGGTGGGTCGCAATCAGCCCCAGCATTTT
TRBJ2-3 | TRBV5-1 | NA | few | CASRKAGRYHTDTQYF | TGCGCCAGCAGAAAAGCAGGGCGGTACCACACAGATACGCAGTATTTT
TRBJ1-1 | TRBV29-1 | NA | NA | CSGTRGNTEAFF | TGCAGCGGAACTAGGGGGAACACTGAAGCTTTCTTT
TRBJ2-7 | TRBV5-4 | NA | NA | CASSTGSSYEQYF | TGTGCCAGCAGTACAGGGAGCTCCTACGAGCAGTACTTC
TRBJ1-2 | TRBV6-1 | NA | NA | CASIPRPQGSHGYTF | TGTGCCAGCATCCCACGCCCCCAGGGGTCTCATGGCTACACCTTC
TRBJ1-1 | TRBV4-3 | NA | NA | CASSQMTAMNTEAFF | TGCGCCAGCAGCCAAATGACAGCCATGAACACTGAAGCTTTCTTT
TRBJ1-5 | TRBV7-2 | TRBD1 | NA | CASSLVAGGYQPQHF | TGTGCCAGCAGCTTAGTGGCAGGGGGCTATCAGCCCCAGCATTTT
TRBJ2-7 | TRBV6-6 | NA | NA | CASSYSGDSYEQYF | TGTGCCAGCAGTTACTCAGGGGACTCCTACGAGCAGTACTTC
TRBJ1-1 | TRBV10-3 | NA | NA | CAISETYTGLSGSTEAFF | TGTGCCATCAGTGAGACTTATACAGGGCTTAGCGGGAGTACTGAAGCTTTCTTT
TRBJ1-1 | TRBV7-2 | TRBD1 | NA | CASSLNRDSNTEAFF | TGTGCCAGCAGCTTAAACCGGGACAGCAACACTGAAGCTTTCTTT
TRBJ1-1 | TRBV11-1 | NA | NA | CASSPSGGDLNTEAFF | TGTGCCAGCAGCCCCTCGGGGGGAGATCTGAACACTGAAGCTTTCTTT
TRBJ2-7 | TRBV7-9 | NA | NA | CASRAGASTYEQYF | TGTGCCAGCAGGGCGGGGGCATCTACCTACGAGCAGTACTTC
TRBJ2-7 | TRBV7-2 | NA | NA | CASSRFPRGSYEQYF | TGTGCCAGCAGCCGATTCCCCCGGGGATCCTACGAGCAGTACTTC
TRBJ2-3 | TRBV5-1 | NA | NA | CASSSDPTSTDTQYF | TGCGCCAGCAGCTCGGACCCAACTAGCACAGATACGCAGTATTTT
TRBJ1-1 | TRBV7-9 | NA | NA | CAGSLTGGEAFF | TGTGCCGGCAGCTTAACGGGAGGAGAAGCTTTCTTT
TRBJ2-3 | TRBV2 | NA | NA | CASRGGRAADTQYF | TGTGCCAGCAGGGGGGGCAGGGCCGCAGATACGCAGTATTTT
TRBJ1-1 | TRBV27 | NA | once | CASSFLHQTNTEAFF | TGTGCCAGCAGTTTCCTTCACCAGACGAACACTGAAGCTTTCTTT
TRBJ1-2 | TRBV7-9 | NA | NA | CASSLETNYGYTF | TGTGCCAGCAGCTTAGAGACTAACTATGGCTACACCTTC
TRBJ1-2 | TRBV10-3 | NA | NA | CAISEPLGKQGGHGYTF | TGTGCCATCAGTGAGCCCCTCGGAAAACAGGGTGGCCATGGCTACACCTTC
TRBJ1-6 | TRBV6-5 | NA | NA | CASSYSPNSPLHF | TGTGCCAGCAGTTACTCTCCGAATTCACCCCTCCACTTT
TRBJ2-6 | TRBV19 | NA | NA | CASSSPGTNHSRANVLTF | TGTGCCAGTAGTTCTCCTGGGACAAATCACAGTCGGGCCAACGTCCTGACTTTC
TRBJ2-5 | TRBV4-2 | NA | NA | CASSLRDGVQETQYF | TGTGCCAGCAGCCTTCGAGACGGGGTCCAAGAGACCCAGTACTTC
TRBJ2-3 | TRBV18 | TRBD2 | NA | CASSPSASGGPDTQYF | TGTGCCAGCTCACCCTCGGCTAGCGGGGGCCCAGATACGCAGTATTTT
TRBJ1-2 | TRBV28 | NA | once | CASREGGDYGYTF | TGTGCCAGCAGAGAAGGTGGGGACTATGGCTACACCTTC
TRBJ2-7 | TRBV7-8 | NA | NA | CASSLQPYEQYF | TGTGCCAGCAGCCTTCAGCCATACGAGCAGTACTTC
TRBJ1-3 | TRBV5-1 | TRBD1 | NA | CASSLDSQGAFGNTIYF | TGCGCCAGCAGCTTGGATAGTCAGGGGGCGTTTGGAAACACCATATATTTT
TRBJ2-3 | TRBV5-6 | NA | NA | CASSPLGRDTQYF | TGTGCCAGCAGCCCGCTAGGCAGGGATACGCAGTATTTT
TRBJ1-4 | TRBV2 | NA | NA | CASSARAANEKLFF | TGTGCCAGCAGTGCCAGGGCGGCTAATGAAAAACTGTTTTTT
TRBJ1-1 | TRBV7-6 | NA | NA | CASSFASGDTEAFF | TGTGCCAGCAGCTTCGCATCGGGGGACACTGAAGCTTTCTTT
TRBJ2-5 | TRBV4-3 | TRBD2 | NA | CASSPQLAGGLETQYF | TGCGCCAGCAGCCCCCAGCTAGCGGGGGGGCTGGAGACCCAGTACTTC
TRBJ2-4 | TRBV10-1 | TRBD2 | NA | CASSESGLAGLAKNIQYF | TGCGCCAGCAGTGAGTCTGGACTAGCGGGTTTAGCCAAAAACATTCAGTACTTC
TRBJ2-1 | TRBV5-4 | TRBD2 | once | CASSLAGGGYNEQFF | TGTGCCAGCAGCTTGGCGGGGGGGGGCTACAATGAGCAGTTCTTC
TRBJ1-3 | TRBV6-1 | TRBD1 | NA | CASSEGTGGNSGNTIYF | TGTGCCAGCAGTGAAGGGACAGGGGGCAACTCTGGAAACACCATATATTTT
TRBJ1-1 | TRBV29-1 | NA | NA | CSVEDGRRMNAEAFF | TGCAGCGTTGAAGATGGACGACGGATGAACGCTGAAGCTTTCTTT
TRBJ1-1 | TRBV6-6 | NA | NA | CASSQRTGNTEAFF | TGTGCCAGCAGTCAGAGGACGGGGAACACTGAAGCTTTCTTT
TRBJ2-7 | TRBV11-2 | NA | NA | CASSLGAEQGAYEQYF | TGTGCCAGCAGCTTGGGGGCAGAACAGGGTGCATACGAGCAGTACTTC
TRBJ1-2 | TRBV4-3 | NA | NA | CASSQDRPGLIYGYTF | TGCGCCAGCAGCCAAGATAGGCCAGGGTTGATCTATGGCTACACCTTC
TRBJ1-6 | TRBV2 | TRBD1 | NA | CASRGGNNSPLHF | TGTGCCAGCAGAGGGGGCAATAATTCACCCCTCCACTTT
TRBJ2-1 | TRBV6-5 | NA | NA | CASSGEPPDEQFF | TGTGCCAGCAGTGGGGAACCGCCGGATGAGCAGTTCTTC